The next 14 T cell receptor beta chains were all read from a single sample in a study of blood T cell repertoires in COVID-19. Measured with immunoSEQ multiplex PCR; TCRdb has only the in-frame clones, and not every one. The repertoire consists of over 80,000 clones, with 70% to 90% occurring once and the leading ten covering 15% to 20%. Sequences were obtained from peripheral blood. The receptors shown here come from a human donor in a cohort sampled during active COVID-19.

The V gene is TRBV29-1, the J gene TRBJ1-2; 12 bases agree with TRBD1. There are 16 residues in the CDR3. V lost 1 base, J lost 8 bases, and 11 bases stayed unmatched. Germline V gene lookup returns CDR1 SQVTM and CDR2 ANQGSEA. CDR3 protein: CSVEAVGQGAREGYTF. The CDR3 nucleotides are TGCAGCGTTGAAGCAGTGGGACAGGGGGCTAGAGAAGGCTACACCTTC.

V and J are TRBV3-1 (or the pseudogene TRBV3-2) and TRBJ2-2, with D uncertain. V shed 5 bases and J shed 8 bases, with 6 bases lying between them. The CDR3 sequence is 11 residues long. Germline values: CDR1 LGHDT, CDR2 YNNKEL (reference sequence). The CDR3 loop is CASSSLGELFF. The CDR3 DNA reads TGTGCCAGCAGCTCCCTAGGGGAGCTGTTTTTT.

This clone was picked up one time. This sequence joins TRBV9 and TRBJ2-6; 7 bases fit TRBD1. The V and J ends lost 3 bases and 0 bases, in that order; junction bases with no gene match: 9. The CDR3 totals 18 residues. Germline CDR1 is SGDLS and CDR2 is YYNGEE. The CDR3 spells CASSARRDSLSGANVLTF. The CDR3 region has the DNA TGTGCCAGCAGCGCCAGACGGGACAGCCTCTCTGGGGCCAACGTCCTGACTTTC.

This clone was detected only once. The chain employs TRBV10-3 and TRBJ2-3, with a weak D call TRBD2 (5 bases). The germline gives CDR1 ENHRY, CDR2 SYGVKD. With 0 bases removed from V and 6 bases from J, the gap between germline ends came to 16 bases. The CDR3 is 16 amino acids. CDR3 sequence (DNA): TGTGCCATCAGTGAGTCAGGCAGACCCCCGGGGGATACGCAGTATTTT. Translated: CAISESGRPPGDTQYF.

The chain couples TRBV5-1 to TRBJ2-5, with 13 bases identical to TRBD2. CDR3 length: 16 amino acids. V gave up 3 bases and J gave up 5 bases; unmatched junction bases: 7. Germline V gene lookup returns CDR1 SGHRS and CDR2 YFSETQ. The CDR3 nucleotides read TGCGCCAGCAGCTCAGGACTAGCGGGAGTTAGCGAGACCCAGTACTTC. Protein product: CASSSGLAGVSETQYF. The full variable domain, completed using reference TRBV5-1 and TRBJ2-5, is KAGVTQTPRYLIKTRGQQVTLSCSPISGHRSVSWYQQTPGQGLQFLFEYFSETQRNKGNFPGRFSGRQFSNSRSEMNVSTLELGDSALYLCASSSGLAGVSETQYFGPGTRLLVL.

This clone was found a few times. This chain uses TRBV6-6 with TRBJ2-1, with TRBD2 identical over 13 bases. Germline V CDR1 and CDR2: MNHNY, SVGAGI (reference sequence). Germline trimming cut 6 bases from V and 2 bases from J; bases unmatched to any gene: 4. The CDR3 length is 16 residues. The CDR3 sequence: CASRRGTSGTYNEQFF. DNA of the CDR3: TGTGCCAGCAGAAGAGGGACTAGCGGGACCTACAATGAGCAGTTCTTC.

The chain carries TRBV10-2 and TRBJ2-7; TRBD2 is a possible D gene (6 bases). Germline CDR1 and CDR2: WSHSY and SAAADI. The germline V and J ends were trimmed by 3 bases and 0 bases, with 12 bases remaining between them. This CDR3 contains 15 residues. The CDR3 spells CASSDGGRISYEQYF. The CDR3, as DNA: TGCGCCAGCAGTGATGGGGGGAGGATCTCCTACGAGCAGTACTTC.

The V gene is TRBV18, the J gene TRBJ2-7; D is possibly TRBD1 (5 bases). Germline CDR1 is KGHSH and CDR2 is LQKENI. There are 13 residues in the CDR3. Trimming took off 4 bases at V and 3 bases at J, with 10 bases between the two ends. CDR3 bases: TGTGCCAGCTCACAGGACAAATACTACGAGCAGTACTTC. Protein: CASSQDKYYEQYF.

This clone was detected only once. CDR3 sequence (DNA): TGTGCCAGCACCACTTCTCTAGCGGGAGCTTACAATGAGCAGTTCTTC. Protein product: CASTTSLAGAYNEQFF. This chain joins TRBV27 and TRBJ2-1; 10 nucleotides line up with TRBD2. The CDR3 runs 16 residues. V dropped 7 bases and J dropped 4; count of bases not matched to a gene: 10. The V gene's germline CDR1 is MNHEY and CDR2 SMNVEV (reference sequence).

The CDR3 region is CASNQRGAELFF. The CDR3 DNA sequence: TGTGCCAGCAATCAACGGGGGGCCGAACTGTTTTTT. The chain joins TRBV2 to TRBJ1-4, with D possibly TRBD1 on 6 matching bases. The CDR3 covers 12 residues. Trimming shortened V by 7 bases and J by 12 bases, and 15 bases separated the two germline ends. Germline lookup yields CDR1 SNHLY and CDR2 FYNNEI. The full variable domain, completed using reference TRBV2 and TRBJ1-4, is EPEVTQTPSHQVTQMGQEVILRCVPISNHLYFYWYRQILGQKVEFLVSFYNNEISEKSEIFDDQFSVERPDGSNFTLKIRSTKLEDSAMYFCASNQRGAELFFGSGTQLSVL.

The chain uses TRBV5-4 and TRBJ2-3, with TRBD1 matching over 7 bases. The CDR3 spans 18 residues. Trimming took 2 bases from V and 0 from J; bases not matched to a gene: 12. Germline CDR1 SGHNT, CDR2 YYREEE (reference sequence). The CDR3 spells CASSFWTGGFISTDTQYF. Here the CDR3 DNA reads TGTGCCAGCAGCTTCTGGACAGGTGGATTTATAAGCACAGATACGCAGTATTTT.

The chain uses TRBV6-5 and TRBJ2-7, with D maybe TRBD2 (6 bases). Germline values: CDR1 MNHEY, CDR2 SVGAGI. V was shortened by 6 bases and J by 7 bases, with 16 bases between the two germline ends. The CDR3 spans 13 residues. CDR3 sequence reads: CASSLNDAGEQYF. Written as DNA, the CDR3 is TGTGCCAGCAGCCTAAACGACGCGGGGGAGCAGTACTTC.

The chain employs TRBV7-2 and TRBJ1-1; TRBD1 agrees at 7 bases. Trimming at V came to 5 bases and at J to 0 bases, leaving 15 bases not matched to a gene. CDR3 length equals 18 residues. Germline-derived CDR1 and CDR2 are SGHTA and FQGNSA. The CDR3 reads CASSRNQVGTAMNTEAFF. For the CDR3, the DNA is TGTGCCAGCAGCCGTAACCAGGTTGGGACAGCAATGAACACTGAAGCTTTCTTT.

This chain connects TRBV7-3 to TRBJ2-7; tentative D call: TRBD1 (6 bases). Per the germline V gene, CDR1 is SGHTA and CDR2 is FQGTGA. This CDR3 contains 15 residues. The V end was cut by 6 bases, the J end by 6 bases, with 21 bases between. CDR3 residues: CASSLQQGGTGEQYF. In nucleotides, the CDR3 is TGTGCCAGCAGTTTACAACAGGGTGGGACGGGCGAGCAGTACTTC.